The source of this T cell receptor beta chain is a study of regulatory T cells in long-lasting Graves disease. Findings of the study overall: There were preferences for TRBV28, TRBJ1-2 and TRBJ2-5 in persistent disease.

As concerns this clonotype: Its antigen is unidentified.

HTBI primers from iRepertoire and Arm-PCR of CDR3 regions yielded the TCR beta libraries. MiXCR was run by TCRdb on the multiplex PCR reads, yielding one entry per CDR3 protein. This repertoire shows 500,000 to 700,000 distinct CDR3 sequences, about 15% found once; its top ten account for 18%. Time point meaning: newly diagnosed GD, antithyroid drugs for less than 3 months. From RNA extracted from PBMCs, the TCR library was made. Germline V gene data show CDR1 as SGHTA and CDR2 as FQGNSA. The CDR3 loop spans 15 amino acids. The V gene lost 4 bases and the J gene lost 1 base, with 11 bases spanning the gap. These data also featured in a second study, about T cells in Graves' hyperthyroidism and ophthalmopathy. That investigation notes: A model using 13 V-J features told ophthalmopathy apart from stable hyperthyroidism.

The chain couples TRBV7-2 to TRBJ2-1; no clear D. This sample comprised peripheral blood mononuclear cells (PBMCs), obtained at new diagnosis, from a patient treated with antithyroid drugs. This TCR derives from a woman in her twenties or thirties with Graves disease. CDR3 nucleotides: TGTGCCAGCAGCTACCGTCAAAGGTCCTACAATGAGCAGTTCTTC. Its translation is CASSYRQRSYNEQFF.